This T cell receptor (beta chain) was recovered during a study of blood T cell repertoires in COVID-19. Study-wide context: Donors in the United States, Italy and Spain gave samples during acute or convalescent COVID-19.

In the original analysis: Amplification of reference gene primers was used by the study to estimate nucleated cell counts. Sequencing used immunoSEQ multiplex PCR; TCRdb keeps in-frame clones, though not all of them. The V and J calls and clone size were taken over from that table, and D and trimming were inferred from the DNA. The sample records about 350,000 clones, around 87% being singletons. V shed 2 bases and J shed 3 bases, with 14 bases lying between them. The CDR3 length is 16 residues. CDR1 is ENHRY and CDR2 is SYGVKD in the germline V gene. Participants' reported clinical history set cohort assignment.

The clonotype was recovered from a woman aged 25 to 39 who had recovered from COVID-19. Specimen: PBMCs or T cells enriched from blood (not recorded which). This chain connects TRBV10-3 to TRBJ1-3; D is ambiguous. The CDR3 spells CAISEPSGRVGNTIYF. The CDR3 DNA reads as TGTGCCATCAGTGAGCCCAGTGGGAGGGTTGGAAACACCATATATTTT.